The 10 T cell receptor beta chains presented below share a single source sample, sequenced in a study of blood T cell repertoires in COVID-19. Profiling relied on immunoSEQ multiplex PCR, and the TCRdb table lists in-frame clones only, not all of them. The sample lists about 52,000 clones, roughly 86% seen once, with 20% to 25% in the top ten. The sequenced sample consisted of peripheral blood. Source of these receptors: a woman older than 75 with acute or convalescent COVID-19.

V gene TRBV4-1 combines with J gene TRBJ2-4, with 10 bases identical to TRBD1. Germline CDR1 and CDR2: MGHRA and YSYEKL. This CDR3 region has 18 residues. V gave up 3 bases and J gave up 6 bases; unmatched junction bases: 14. CDR3: CASSQSPFRTGGPNIQYF. CDR3 DNA sequence: TGCGCCAGCAGCCAGTCTCCCTTCAGGACAGGGGGACCAAACATTCAGTACTTC.

The J gene is TRBJ1-5, the V gene TRBV6-6, with D maybe TRBD1 (6 bases). The CDR3 extends over 13 amino acids. V was trimmed by 5 bases and J by 9 bases, leaving 14 bases between them. CDR1 is MNHNY, CDR2 SVGAGI, per germline (reference sequence). For the CDR3, the DNA is TGTGCCAGCAGTAACAGGGAAAGGGGGCCCCAGCATTTT. This codes for CASSNRERGPQHF.

V gene TRBV2 combines with J gene TRBJ1-5; no firm D call. Germline V CDR1 and CDR2: SNHLY, FYNNEI. The V and J ends lost 6 bases and 1 base respectively, with 7 bases between them. The CDR3 has 13 residues. This chain's CDR3 is CASSRRSNQPQHF. Here the CDR3 DNA reads TGTGCCAGCAGCCGGAGGAGCAATCAGCCCCAGCATTTT.

This chain uses TRBV19 with TRBJ1-2; 7 bases align to TRBD1. Per the germline V gene, CDR1 is LNHDA and CDR2 is SQIVND (reference sequence). The CDR3 runs 15 residues. Trimming took 1 base from V and 7 from J; bases not matched to a gene: 9. DNA for the CDR3: TGTGCCAGTAGTATAGCCTACCTCGACAGGGTTGGCTACACCTTC. It encodes CASSIAYLDRVGYTF.

V and J are TRBV11-3 and TRBJ2-3; 13 bases are shared with TRBD2. V lost 5 bases and J lost 2; bases outside the gene matches: 4. CDR1 is SGHNT and CDR2 is YENEEA in the germline V gene. The CDR3 sequence is 16 residues long. The CDR3 is CASSIGLAGDTDTQYF. The CDR3 nucleotides read TGTGCCAGCAGCATCGGACTAGCGGGGGACACAGATACGCAGTATTTT.

The chain has TRBV2 and TRBJ2-3, with TRBD1 as a possible D gene (6 bases). Trimming left V 4 bases short and J 6 bases short, with 11 bases between. This CDR3 has 13 residues. Germline V gene lookup returns CDR1 SNHLY and CDR2 FYNNEI. CDR3 residues: CASSASRGDTQYF. Written as DNA, the CDR3 is TGTGCCAGCAGTGCTTCGAGGGGGGATACGCAGTATTTT.

The chain carries TRBV5-6 and TRBJ2-1, with 7 bases identical to TRBD2. V trimming: 0 bases; J trimming: 3 bases; junction bases outside the gene matches: 3. CDR1 and CDR2 from the germline V gene are SGHDT and YYEEEE. CDR3 size: 15 residues. CDR3 nucleotide sequence: TGTGCCAGCAGCTTGGTTAGCGGGTACTACAATGAGCAGTTCTTC. This codes for CASSLVSGYYNEQFF. The whole variable domain, filled in from reference TRBV5-6 and TRBJ2-1, reads DAGVTQSPTHLIKTRGQQVTLRCSPKSGHDTVSWYQQALGQGPQFIFQYYEEEERQRGNFPDRFSGHQFPNYSSELNVNALLLGDSALYLCASSLVSGYYNEQFFGPGTRLTVL.

As DNA, the CDR3 is TGTGCCAGCTCATCGAACCAGGAGGACGAGCAGTACTTC. Encoded protein: CASSSNQEDEQYF. J is TRBJ2-7 and V is TRBV18; D perhaps matches TRBD2 (5 bases). The ends were cut back, 5 bases at V and 5 bases at J, with 13 bases in the middle. The germline gives CDR1 KGHSH, CDR2 LQKENI. This CDR3 has 13 residues.

This chain connects TRBV18 to TRBJ2-1; maybe TRBD1 (6 bases). The CDR3 covers 16 residues. V was pared by 0 bases and J by 0 bases, with 9 bases between. The germline gives CDR1 KGHSH, CDR2 LQKENI. As DNA, the CDR3 is TGTGCCAGCTCACCACCTACAGGGAGCTCCTACAATGAGCAGTTCTTC. Its translation: CASSPPTGSSYNEQFF.

The V call is TRBV6-6, the J call TRBJ1-2; no reliable D call. Germline V gene data show CDR1 as MNHNY and CDR2 as SVGAGI (reference sequence). The CDR3 runs to 14 residues. Trimming shortened V by 5 bases and J by 4 bases, and 14 bases separated the two germline ends. The CDR3 spells CASSPDMYGYGYTF. In nucleotides, the CDR3 is TGTGCCAGCAGTCCCGACATGTACGGCTATGGCTACACCTTC.